This TCR beta chain was sequenced in a study of blood T cell repertoires in COVID-19 (dated by TCRdb to the early 2020s). About the investigation overall: Samples from collaborators originated in the United States, Italy and Spain and spanned both the acute and convalescent phases of COVID-19. Nearly every sample came with metadata listing a de-identified subject ID, COVID-19 status, age in years and sex. The prospective study material was composed of cDNA or gDNA derived from T cells, B-cell-depleted T cells, or PBMCs. Subjects who had been exposed to COVID-19, were actively infected with it, or had recovered from it provided the deeply sampled blood TCRbeta repertoires that made up the dataset. The samples were drawn from the first 160 participants of the ongoing ImmuneRACE study and from 1,254 subjects provided by 6 global collaborators. Where available, HLA class I and class II types were obtained from metadata supplied by the sample provider rather than from assay-based typing. A freely available public database, intended as a resource for researchers studying the immune response to SARS-CoV-2, is where the repertoires were released. On the study overall, not on this receptor specifically: How much clinical and demographic metadata was included differed by source and by participant, and the metadata was provided uncurated.

Points on this clone: Its antigen is currently not known. There are no base qualities to consult, and no much larger clone falls within one base.

The CDR3 numbers 16 residues from cysteine through phenylalanine. The read is trimmed to its CDR3 DNA, 48 bases read in frame from base 1. The germline ends are 15 bases apart after V is trimmed by 2 bases and J by 4 bases. CDR1 and CDR2 are drawn from the germline V gene (reference sequence): GTSNPN, SVGIG. Samples from volunteer blood donors who had recovered from COVID-19 were contributed by a second Seattle source. Collaborating institutions collected whole blood in K2EDTA tubes following their own protocols. For TCRbeta analysis, collaborators shipped samples in one of three forms: frozen whole blood, isolated PBMCs, or DNA extracted from either of those sample types. TCRbeta CDR3 regions were amplified from genomic DNA using the immunoSEQ Assay, a bias-controlled multiplex PCR. In the original analysis: The number of nucleated cells in each sample was estimated from the amplification of reference gene primers within the assay. To quantify the absolute abundance of each unique TCRbeta CDR3 rearrangement, sequence reads were collapsed and filtered. For each sample, productive Simpson clonality was calculated as the square root of Simpson's diversity index over productive rearrangements. This is the immuneACCESS table as TCRdb keeps it, with only in-frame sequences that have V and J called. A part of the clones is gone; compared with another copy, unresolved V genes explain less than half, and the rest is unexplained. Clone size and V and J calls were adopted from that table, with D and trimming inferred from the DNA. This sample lists roughly 200,000 clones; 80% to 90% were detected once. Over 0.7% of the sample lies in the top ten.

Rearrangement joined TRBV30 to TRBJ2-6; perhaps TRBD1 is the D gene, with 5 bases matching. The sequencing sample was made of peripheral blood. This receptor was obtained from a woman between 18 and 29 years old who had recovered from COVID-19. The CDR3 region reads CAWSPAGLTGANVLTF. In nucleotide form, the sequence is TGTGCCTGGAGTCCCGCAGGGTTAACCGGGGCCAACGTCCTGACTTTC.